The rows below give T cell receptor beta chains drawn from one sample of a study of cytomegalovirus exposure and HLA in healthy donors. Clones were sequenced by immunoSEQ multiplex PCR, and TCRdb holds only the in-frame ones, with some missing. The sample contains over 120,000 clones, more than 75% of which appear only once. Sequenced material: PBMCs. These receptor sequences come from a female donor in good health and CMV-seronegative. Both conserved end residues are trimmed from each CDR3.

cdr3_aa: ATSRGTSYNEQF
v_call: TRBV15
cdr3_length: 12

cdr3_aa: ASSQDIVNSNSPLH
v_call: TRBV4-3
cdr3_length: 14

cdr3_aa: ASSLNSGIVGDTQY
v_call: TRBV4-1
cdr3_length: 14

cdr3_aa: ASAPTTNYGYT
v_call: TRBV19
cdr3_length: 11

cdr3_aa: ASSSPGLATNTGELF
v_call: TRBV5-1
cdr3_length: 15

cdr3_aa: ASSSSGAAF
v_call: TRBV7-9
cdr3_length: 9

cdr3_aa: ASSLSVYGYT
v_call: TRBV28
cdr3_length: 10

cdr3_aa: ASSLEADRYNEQF
v_call: TRBV5-1
cdr3_length: 13

cdr3_aa: ASSFGTGVLNTEAF
v_call: TRBV5-1
cdr3_length: 14

cdr3_aa: ASSLAESPYNEQF
v_call: TRBV6-6
cdr3_length: 13

cdr3_aa: AISDRGTSGRVYNEQF
v_call: TRBV10-3
cdr3_length: 16

cdr3_aa: ASSGDRTTEAF
v_call: TRBV5-1
cdr3_length: 11

cdr3_aa: ASSELTGELF
v_call: TRBV5-1
cdr3_length: 10

cdr3_aa: ASSLERLAGEQF
v_call: TRBV11-2
cdr3_length: 12

cdr3_aa: ATSRDRGSYYGYT
v_call: TRBV15
cdr3_length: 13

cdr3_aa: ASSLARSGDSYNEQF
v_call: TRBV5-4
cdr3_length: 15

cdr3_aa: ASSQAREVNTEAF
v_call: TRBV4-2
cdr3_length: 13

cdr3_aa: ASSQDGFGASPLH
v_call: TRBV4-2
cdr3_length: 13

cdr3_aa: ASSQGYSSYEQY
v_call: TRBV4-3
cdr3_length: 12

cdr3_aa: ASSPEAGGPLGTQY
v_call: TRBV27
cdr3_length: 14

cdr3_aa: AWSVYGGVGETQY
v_call: TRBV30
cdr3_length: 13

cdr3_aa: ASSRRDRDYGYT
v_call: TRBV27
cdr3_length: 12

cdr3_aa: ASSLQAPNQPQH
v_call: TRBV27
cdr3_length: 12

cdr3_aa: ASSYGTTGGSYEQY
v_call: TRBV6-5
cdr3_length: 14

cdr3_aa: AIRPRDRGLANYGYT
v_call: TRBV10-3
cdr3_length: 15

cdr3_aa: ASSGTSGGTIYEQY
v_call: TRBV2
cdr3_length: 14

cdr3_aa: ASSGLDRGREAEAF
v_call: TRBV6-6
cdr3_length: 14

cdr3_aa: ATSRDTHEGGTNYGYT
v_call: TRBV15
cdr3_length: 16

cdr3_aa: ASREGTSGSYEQY
v_call: TRBV28
cdr3_length: 13

cdr3_aa: ASSPAGQASNQPQH
v_call: TRBV18
cdr3_length: 14

cdr3_aa: ASRGGPAKNIQY
v_call: TRBV28
cdr3_length: 12

cdr3_aa: AWDRGRGFRSAGGQAF
v_call: TRBV30
cdr3_length: 16

cdr3_aa: ASSYYHRGYNEQF
v_call: TRBV6-6
cdr3_length: 13

cdr3_aa: ASSWGGGNEQF
v_call: TRBV11-2
cdr3_length: 11

cdr3_aa: ASSSLGATGELF
v_call: TRBV5-1
cdr3_length: 12

cdr3_aa: ASSLGRGREGTDTQY
v_call: TRBV5-1
cdr3_length: 15

cdr3_aa: ASSLGAQTRVYEQY
v_call: TRBV5-6
cdr3_length: 14

cdr3_aa: ATSTNRGGNEKLF
v_call: TRBV15
cdr3_length: 13

cdr3_aa: ASSLRRDWETQY
v_call: TRBV7-8
cdr3_length: 12

cdr3_aa: ASSDGTQRSREQF
v_call: TRBV5-1
cdr3_length: 13

cdr3_aa: ASSARTGVTGEQY
v_call: TRBV2
cdr3_length: 13

cdr3_aa: ASSSTKRGGRGTDTQY
v_call: TRBV5-6
cdr3_length: 16

cdr3_aa: AWSLATGDQPQH
v_call: TRBV30
cdr3_length: 12

cdr3_aa: ASSLIDYSGNTIY
v_call: TRBV5-8
cdr3_length: 13